Following are 14 T cell receptor beta chains from one sample sequenced in a study of blood T cell repertoires in COVID-19. The table came from immunoSEQ multiplex PCR; TCRdb's copy has only in-frame clones and leaves some out. The sample has more than 95,000 clones, around 85% seen once. Sequenced: peripheral blood. These receptors came from a man aged 50-59 years with acute or convalescent COVID-19.

Regarding this clone: The sample carries other DNA sequences with the same CDR3. CDR3 DNA sequence: TGTGCCAGCAGCCTCGACAGGGACACTGAAGCTTTCTTT. Protein: CASSLDRDTEAFF. The V gene is TRBV11-2, the J gene TRBJ1-1, with 7 bases fitting TRBD1. The CDR3 consists of 13 residues. The junction had 3 bases not matched to a gene; V was cut back by 5 bases and J by 3 bases. Germline CDR1 is SGHAT and CDR2 is FQNNGV.

This rearrangement joins TRBV19 to TRBJ1-5, with D hard to call. Germline V gene data show CDR1 as LNHDA and CDR2 as SQIVND (reference sequence). The CDR3 has 15 residues. V lost 6 bases to trimming and J lost 0 bases, with 12 bases between them. CDR3 loop: CASSEAINSNQPQHF. CDR3 DNA sequence: TGTGCCAGTAGCGAAGCCATTAATAGCAATCAGCCCCAGCATTTT.

The chain uses TRBV6-5 and TRBJ2-2; 9 nucleotides line up with TRBD2. Germline lookup yields CDR1 MNHEY and CDR2 SVGAGI. V was clipped by 8 bases and J by 2 bases; unmatched bases: 3. This CDR3 has 14 amino acids. CDR3: CASRLAVNTGELFF. The CDR3, as DNA: TGTGCCAGCCGACTAGCGGTCAACACCGGGGAGCTGTTTTTT.

Comment on this clone: The sample holds other DNA sequences that translate to the same CDR3. This rearrangement joins TRBV12-3 or TRBV12-4 to TRBJ2-3, with a tentative D call TRBD1 (6 bases). The CDR3 is 13 amino acids. V lost 7 bases to trimming and J lost 4 bases, with 12 bases between them. CDR3 protein: CASTNRAPDTQYF. CDR3 coding DNA: TGTGCCAGCACGAACAGGGCCCCAGATACGCAGTATTTT.

The chain is built from TRBV7-6 and TRBJ2-1; D is perhaps TRBD2 (7 bases). This CDR3 contains 17 residues. Germline values: CDR1 SGHVS, CDR2 FNYEAQ. The germline V and J ends were trimmed by 0 bases and 4 bases, with 16 bases remaining between them. This chain's CDR3 is CASSLAEAGALYNEQFF. In DNA, the CDR3 is TGTGCCAGCAGCTTAGCTGAGGCGGGGGCCCTTTACAATGAGCAGTTCTTC.

The CDR3 region has the DNA TGTGCCAGCAGTGTCGAGCGGGGGGGCGGAGAGCAGTTCTTC. Residues: CASSVERGGGEQFF. The chain recombines TRBV2 with TRBJ2-1, with TRBD2 matching over 10 bases. Germline CDR1 and CDR2: SNHLY and FYNNEI. J gave up 10 bases and V 4 bases, and 7 bases lay outside the gene matches. The length of the CDR3 is 14 residues.

This clone was observed once. The J gene is TRBJ2-1, the V gene TRBV29-1, with 9 bases fitting TRBD1. J lost 3 bases, V lost 6 bases, and 6 bases had no gene match. The CDR3 runs 14 residues. Germline V gene data show CDR1 as SQVTM and CDR2 as ANQGSEA. CDR3 DNA sequence: TGCAGCGTCCTTGGACAGGGGTTCTACAATGAGCAGTTCTTC. Its translation is CSVLGQGFYNEQFF.

A single count supports this clone. This chain uses TRBV19 with TRBJ1-3; no definite D call. The V gene's germline CDR1 is LNHDA and CDR2 SQIVND (reference sequence). Deletions cut 4 bases from V and 2 bases from J, with 6 bases between. The CDR3 has 13 amino acids. CDR3 in amino acids: CASSTGTGNTIYF. CDR3 bases: TGTGCCAGTAGTACAGGAACTGGAAACACCATATATTTT.

The rearrangement uses TRBV3-1 (or the pseudogene TRBV3-2) and TRBJ2-7; TRBD1 agrees at 9 bases. The germline V gene has CDR1 LGHDT and CDR2 YNNKEL (reference sequence). V was clipped by 4 bases and J by 4 bases; unmatched bases: 14. The CDR3 loop spans 17 amino acids. The CDR3 region has the DNA TGTGCCAGCAGCCCCCTAGTCTTTCGGGACAGGGCTTACGAGCAGTACTTC. This translates into CASSPLVFRDRAYEQYF.

The chain combines TRBV11-3 with TRBJ2-7; TRBD1 agrees at 9 bases. V dropped 9 bases and J dropped 0; count of bases not matched to a gene: 9. Germline CDR1 SGHNT, CDR2 YENEEA. The CDR3 contains 15 residues. The CDR3 protein is CARTHGQGRSYEQYF. CDR3 nucleotides: TGTGCCAGGACTCACGGACAGGGGCGCTCCTACGAGCAGTACTTC. Full variable domain (outside the CDR3, taken from reference TRBV11-3 and TRBJ2-7): EAGVVQSPRYKIIEKKQPVAFWCNPISGHNTLYWYLQNLGQGPELLIRYENEEAVDDSQLPKDRFSAERLKGVDSTLKIQPAELGDSAVYLCARTHGQGRSYEQYFGPGTRLTVT.

The V gene is TRBV3-1 (or the pseudogene TRBV3-2), the J gene TRBJ2-5, with D perhaps TRBD2 (5 bases). The CDR3 runs to 17 residues. Germline lookup yields CDR1 LGHDT and CDR2 YNNKEL (reference sequence). V was trimmed by 0 bases and J by 0 bases, leaving 14 bases between them. The CDR3: CASSQDRRQLYQETQYF. CDR3 sequence (DNA): TGTGCCAGCAGCCAAGATCGGAGGCAGCTGTACCAAGAGACCCAGTACTTC.

The sample holds one count of this clone. The same CDR3 can be traced to other DNA sequences in this sample. The genes are TRBV24-1 and TRBJ2-2; 9 nucleotides match TRBD1. The CDR3 totals 17 residues. Germline CDR1 and CDR2: KGHDR and SFDVKD. The trim removed 2 bases at V and 2 bases at J, leaving 5 bases unmatched. CDR3 bases: TGTGCCACCAGTGATTCAAAGGACAGGGGCAACACCGGGGAGCTGTTTTTT. This gives the protein CATSDSKDRGNTGELFF.

The chain is built from TRBV7-8 and TRBJ2-2, with D perhaps matching TRBD2 (6 bases). V lost 6 bases, J lost 9 bases, and 17 bases lay in between. This CDR3 region has 14 residues. Germline values: CDR1 SGHVS, CDR2 FQNEAQ. The CDR3 DNA is TGTGCCAGCAGTACCGGGACTTCTTTTTGGGAGCTGTTTTTT. It specifies CASSTGTSFWELFF.

This CDR3 is CASKGGDSGANVLTF. DNA for the CDR3: TGTGCCAGTAAAGGAGGGGACTCTGGGGCCAACGTCCTGACTTTC. V gene TRBV19 combines with J gene TRBJ2-6, with D tentatively TRBD2 (6 bases). CDR1 is LNHDA, CDR2 SQIVND, per germline (reference sequence). Trimming removed 7 bases at V and 0 bases at J, with 10 bases between. This CDR3 region has 15 residues.